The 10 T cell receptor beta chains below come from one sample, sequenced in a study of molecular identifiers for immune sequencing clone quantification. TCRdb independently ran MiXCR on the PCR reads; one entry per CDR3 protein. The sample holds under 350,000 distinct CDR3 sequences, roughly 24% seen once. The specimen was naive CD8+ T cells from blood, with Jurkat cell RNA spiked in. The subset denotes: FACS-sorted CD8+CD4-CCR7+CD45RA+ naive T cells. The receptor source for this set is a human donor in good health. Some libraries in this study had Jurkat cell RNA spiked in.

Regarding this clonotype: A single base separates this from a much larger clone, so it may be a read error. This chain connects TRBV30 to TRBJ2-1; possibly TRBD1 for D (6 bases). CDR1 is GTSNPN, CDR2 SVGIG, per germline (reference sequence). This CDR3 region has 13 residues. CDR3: CAWSGQPYNEQSF. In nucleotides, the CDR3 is TGTGCCTGGTCCGGACAGCCCTACAATGAGCAGTCCTTC.

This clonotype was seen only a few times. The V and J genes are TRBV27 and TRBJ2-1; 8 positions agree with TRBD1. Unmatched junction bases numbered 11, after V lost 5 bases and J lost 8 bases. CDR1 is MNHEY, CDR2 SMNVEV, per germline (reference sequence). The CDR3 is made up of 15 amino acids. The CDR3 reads CASSTRTGTDDEQFF. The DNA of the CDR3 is TGTGCCAGCAGTACTAGGACAGGGACGGACGATGAGCAGTTCTTC.

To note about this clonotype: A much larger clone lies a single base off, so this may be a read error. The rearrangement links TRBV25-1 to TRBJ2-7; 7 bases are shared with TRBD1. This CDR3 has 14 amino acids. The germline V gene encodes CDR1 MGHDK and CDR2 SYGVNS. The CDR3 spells CACSARQGGDEQYF. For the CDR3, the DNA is TGTGCCTGCAGTGCCCGACAGGGTGGGGACGAGCAGTACTTC.

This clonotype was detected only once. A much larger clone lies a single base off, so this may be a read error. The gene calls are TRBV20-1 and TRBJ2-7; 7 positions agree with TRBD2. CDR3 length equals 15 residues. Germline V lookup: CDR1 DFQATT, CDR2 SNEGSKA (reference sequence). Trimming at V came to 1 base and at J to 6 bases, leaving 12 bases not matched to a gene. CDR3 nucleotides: TGCAGTGCTAGAGTTTACGGGACTAACCCTTGCGAGCAGTACTTC. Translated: CSARVYGTNPCEQYF.

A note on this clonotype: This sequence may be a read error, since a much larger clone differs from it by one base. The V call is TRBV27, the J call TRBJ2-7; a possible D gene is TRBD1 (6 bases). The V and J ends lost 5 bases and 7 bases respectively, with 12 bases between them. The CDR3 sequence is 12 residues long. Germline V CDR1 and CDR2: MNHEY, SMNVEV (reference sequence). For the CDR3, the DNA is TGTGCCAGCAGTCCCAATCAGGGGGAGCAGTACTTC. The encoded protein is CASSPNQGEQYF.

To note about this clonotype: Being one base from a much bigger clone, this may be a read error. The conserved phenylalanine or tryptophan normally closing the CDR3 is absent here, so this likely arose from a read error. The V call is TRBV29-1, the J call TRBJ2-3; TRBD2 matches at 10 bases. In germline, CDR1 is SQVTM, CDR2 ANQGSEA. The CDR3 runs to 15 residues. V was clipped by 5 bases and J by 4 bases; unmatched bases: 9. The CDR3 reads CSVPGLAGGSDTQYL. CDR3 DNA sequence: TGCAGCGTTCCTGGATTAGCGGGAGGCTCAGATACGCAGTATCTT.

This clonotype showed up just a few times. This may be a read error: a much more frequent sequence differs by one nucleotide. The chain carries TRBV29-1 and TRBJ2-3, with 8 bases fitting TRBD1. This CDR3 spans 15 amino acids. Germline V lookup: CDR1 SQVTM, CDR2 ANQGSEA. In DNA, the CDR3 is TGCAGCGTTGAACCCACAGGGGGAGACACAGATGCGCAGTATTTT. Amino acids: CSVEPTGGDTDAQYF.

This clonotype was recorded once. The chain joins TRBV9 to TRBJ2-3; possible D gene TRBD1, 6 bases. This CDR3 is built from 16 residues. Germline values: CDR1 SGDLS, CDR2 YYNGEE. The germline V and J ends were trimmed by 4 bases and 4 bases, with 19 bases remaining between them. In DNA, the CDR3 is TGTGCCAGCAGCTCCAACAGGGATCAAAGCTCAGATACGCAGTATTTT. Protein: CASSSNRDQSSDTQYF.

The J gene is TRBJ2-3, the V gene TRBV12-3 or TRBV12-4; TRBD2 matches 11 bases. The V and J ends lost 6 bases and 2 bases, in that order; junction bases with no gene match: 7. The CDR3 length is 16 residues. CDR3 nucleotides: TGTGCCAGCAGGCCCCGACTAGCGGGGCCCACAGATACGCAGTATTTT. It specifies CASRPRLAGPTDTQYF.

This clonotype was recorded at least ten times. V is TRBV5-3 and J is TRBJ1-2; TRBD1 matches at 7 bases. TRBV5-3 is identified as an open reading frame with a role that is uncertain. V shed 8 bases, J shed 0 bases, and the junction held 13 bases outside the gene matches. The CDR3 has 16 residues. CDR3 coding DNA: TGTGCCAGCAGCCACCCTGGGACAGCAGCTAACTATGGCTACACCTTC. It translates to CASSHPGTAANYGYTF.